This T cell receptor (beta chain) stems from a study of blood T cell repertoires in COVID-19 (dated by TCRdb to the early 2020s). About the investigation overall: Samples from collaborators originated in the United States, Italy and Spain and spanned both the acute and convalescent phases of COVID-19. The repertoires were released in a freely available public database intended as a resource for research on the immune response to SARS-CoV-2. The prospective study material was composed of cDNA or gDNA derived from T cells, B-cell-depleted T cells, or PBMCs. Subjects who had been exposed to COVID-19, were actively infected with it, or had recovered from it provided the deeply sampled blood TCRbeta repertoires that made up the dataset. Nearly every sample came with metadata listing a de-identified subject ID, COVID-19 status, age in years and sex. The samples were drawn from the first 160 participants of the ongoing ImmuneRACE study and from over a thousand subjects provided by 6 global collaborators. Where available, HLA class I and class II types were obtained from metadata supplied by the sample provider rather than from assay-based typing.

V gives up 3 bases and J gives up 4 bases, and the segment between their germline ends measures 15 bases. The CDR3 runs 15 residues from the cysteine to the phenylalanine. The read is trimmed to its CDR3 DNA, 45 bases read in frame from base 1. The germline V gene supplies CDR1 MDHEN and CDR2 SYDVKM. TCRbeta CDR3 regions were amplified from genomic DNA by means of the immunoSEQ Assay, a bias-controlled multiplex PCR. As for how the authors treated the data: Nucleated cell counts per sample were estimated from amplification of reference gene primers within the assay. To quantify the absolute abundance of each unique TCRbeta CDR3 rearrangement, sequence reads were collapsed and filtered. For each sample, productive Simpson clonality was calculated as the square root of Simpson's diversity index over productive rearrangements. TCRdb limited this immuneACCESS table to in-frame rearrangements with V and J called. A share of clones is missing; checked studies link under half to unresolved V genes, and the rest is unexplained. V and J calls and clone size are as listed in that table; D and trimming were resolved from the DNA. The sample table shows about 280,000 clones, and roughly nine tenths are seen once. Approximately 6% of the sample belongs to the ten largest clones.

Enrolling through a virtual design, the prospective study's participants ranged in age from roughly 18 to 95 years and lived across 24 United States geographic areas. In the prospective study, participants were assigned to cohorts based on the clinical history participants reported in a screening survey and a study questionnaire. Recovered participants in ImmuneRACE Cohort 3 were defined by two consecutive negative NP/OP PCR tests, clearance by a healthcare professional, or resolution of symptoms. In the prospective study, mobile phlebotomists collected whole blood, serum and a nasopharyngeal or oropharyngeal swab from each participant. Over a 2-month period, participants in the prospective study had the option of providing additional blood draws and questionnaires. Before DNA extraction, blood samples from the prospective study were shipped at room temperature or frozen. Paper-wide results and their limitations: How much clinical and demographic metadata was included differed by source and by participant, and the metadata was provided uncurated.

This clone was counted once. This receptor's antigen is unknown. Base qualities are missing; no much larger clone stands one base away. The specimen sequenced was PBMCs or T cells enriched from blood (not recorded which). This TCR derives from a woman aged 40 to 49 who had recovered from COVID-19. The rearrangement combines TRBV28 with TRBJ1-2, with TRBD1 perhaps the D gene, on 5 matching bases. CDR3 loop: CASSFLGGGGYGYTF. The DNA sequence is TGTGCCAGCAGTTTTTTGGGGGGTGGAGGCTATGGCTACACCTTC.